These T cell receptor beta chains were read from a single sample in a study of T cell responses to AZD1222 COVID-19 vaccine. The protocol was immunoSEQ multiplex PCR, while the TCRdb copy is restricted to in-frame clones and leaves out a portion. This table holds 120,000 to 150,000 clones, nearly 90% found once. The input for sequencing was peripheral blood, taken 28 days after the second dose of the MenACWY control vaccine. The source of these receptors is an adult who received the MenACWY meningococcal vaccine as a control. The conserved cysteine and the conserved F or W are not part of the CDR3 here. A D gene is named only where the DNA matches it firmly.

D gene | J gene | V gene | CDR3 protein
NA | TRBJ2-7 | TRBV19 | ASSIDARAYPYEQY
NA | TRBJ1-5 | TRBV7-2 | ASSTDVWQPQH
TRBD1 | TRBJ1-4 | TRBV30 | AWRGTGFVANEKLF
NA | TRBJ2-5 | TRBV9 | ASSVATQKETQY
NA | TRBJ2-5 | TRBV6-2/TRBV6-3 | ASSYSKETQY
TRBD1 | TRBJ2-2 | TRBV18 | ASSPAGQGFTGELF
NA | TRBJ1-1 | TRBV10-3 | AISGAAEVAVKAF
NA | TRBJ1-6 | TRBV2 | ASSEHGSKLDSPLH
TRBD1 | TRBJ1-1 | TRBV7-2 | ASSFTGGAGNTEAF
NA | TRBJ1-1 | TRBV5-1 | ASSLAGSYTEAF
NA | TRBJ1-1 | TRBV2 | ASRVTSTGNTEAF